This T cell receptor beta chain was recorded in a study of CD8 T cells in ankylosing spondylitis. Study results and caveats: Relatively rare in peripheral blood, disease-linked clones were also CD8+. Seemingly characteristic of ankylosing spondylitis blood was a TCR beta motif consisting of about 8 highly homologous variants. There was reportedly significant enrichment of clones that were disease-linked in matched ankylosing spondylitis synovial fluid.

Quantitative 5'-RACE with molecular barcodes generated TCR beta libraries. TCRdb re-analysed the 5' RACE reads in MiXCR, keeping a single row per CDR3 protein. The sample includes 750,000 to 850,000 distinct CDR3 sequences, roughly 12% seen only once; the top ten take 0.51%. This clonotype was observed a few times. Its antigen is not identified. From germline, CDR1 is SGHRS and CDR2 YFSETQ. V was shortened by 0 bases and J by 1 base, with 7 bases between the two germline ends. This CDR3 has 14 residues. Sequenced sample: blood, either unsorted or a sorted T cell fraction (not recorded which). The rearrangement uses TRBV5-1 and TRBJ2-5; D is uncertain. The sequence derives from a male donor with ankylosing spondylitis. The DNA for the CDR3 is TGCGCCAGCAGCTTGGTTACCAGCCAAGAGACCCAGTACTTC. This translates into CASSLVTSQETQYF.